Sequencing of this T cell receptor beta chain was carried out in a study of T cells after yellow fever vaccination. Study-level information: Preparation of fractions with low cell numbers was performed using SMART-Seq v4 Ultra Low Input. Broader study findings: A large majority of primary-vaccination clones showed up again after the booster (roughly 95% CD4, roughly 88% CD8).

As TCR cDNA was made by 5'RACE template switching, a universal primer site and UMIs were added. Each CDR3 protein is one row after TCRdb ran MiXCR on the 5' RACE reads. The table includes 170,000 or so distinct CDR3 sequences, 9.3% detected once. This clonotype has more than one count but fewer than ten. Its target is unknown. Trimming removed 10 bases from V and 1 base from J, with 20 bases in between. This CDR3 is built from 16 residues. The germline V gene encodes CDR1 MDHEN and CDR2 SYDVKM. This specimen was CD8+ T cells sorted from PBMCs, taken 45 days after the yellow fever booster vaccination. This receptor was obtained from a young man who received the YFV17D yellow fever vaccine. J is TRBJ1-5 and V is TRBV28; perhaps TRBD1 as D (6 bases). The CDR3 DNA reads as TGTGCCATCGACAGGTCCAATCCTGGGAGCAATCAGCCCCAGCATTTT. Its protein is CAIDRSNPGSNQPQHF.